These T cell receptor beta chains were read from a single sample in a study of T cell responses to AZD1222 COVID-19 vaccine. The data were produced by immunoSEQ multiplex PCR, yet TCRdb's version contains in-frame clones alone and is incomplete. In the table there are more than 100,000 clones, roughly 89% of which are singletons. This material consisted of peripheral blood, taken on day 0 of AZD1222 vaccination. The receptor set was obtained from an adult in good health. Both conserved end residues are part of each CDR3. The order of the fields is clone size, V gene, D gene, J gene, CDR3 protein, CDR3 DNA. The D gene is left open where the match is weak. Clone size is not always given. Where it is, it says once, few, many or a class for expanded clones.

>-|TRBV6-5|-|TRBJ1-1
CASSYSGKNTEAFF
TGTGCCAGCAGTTACTCAGGGAAGAACACTGAAGCTTTCTTT
>-|TRBV14|TRBD2|TRBJ2-1
CASSQDRNWGGLRNEQFF
TGTGCCAGCAGCCAGGATCGTAACTGGGGGGGTCTAAGGAATGAGCAGTTCTTC
>once|TRBV25-1|-|TRBJ2-7
CASSESLAGKYEQYF
TGTGCCAGCAGTGAATCCTTAGCAGGCAAATACGAGCAGTACTTC
>-|TRBV3-1/TRBV3-2|-|TRBJ2-1
CASSQELAAFYNEQFF
TGTGCCAGCAGCCAAGAGTTAGCGGCTTTCTACAATGAGCAGTTCTTC
>-|TRBV28|-|TRBJ1-1
CASTVGGAMERAFF
TGTGCCAGCACCGTGGGGGGGGCGATGGAGCGAGCTTTCTTT
>once|TRBV28|-|TRBJ2-4
CASRGQLLAKNIQYF
TGTGCCAGCAGAGGACAGCTACTAGCCAAAAACATTCAGTACTTC
>-|TRBV6-4|-|TRBJ1-5
CASSEGEAQPQHF
TGTGCCAGCAGTGAAGGAGAGGCTCAGCCCCAGCATTTT
>-|TRBV11-2|-|TRBJ2-2
CASSLGLTGRAGELFF
TGTGCCAGCAGCTTAGGCTTGACAGGGAGGGCCGGGGAGCTGTTTTTT
>once|TRBV18|-|TRBJ1-1
CASSPRTDDGTEAFF
TGTGCCAGCTCACCCCGGACTGACGACGGCACTGAAGCTTTCTTT
>-|TRBV29-1|TRBD2|TRBJ2-1
CSVEPGLASHEQFF
TGCAGCGTTGAACCGGGACTAGCGAGCCATGAGCAGTTCTTC
>-|TRBV5-4|-|TRBJ1-2
CASSAQGRYGYTF
TGTGCCAGCAGCGCCCAAGGGAGGTATGGCTACACCTTC